Listed below are T cell receptor beta chains from one sample, sequenced in a study of shared clonotypes between healthy human individuals. The repertoire was sequenced with immunoSEQ multiplex PCR; TCRdb's copy has only in-frame clones and lacks some. The table shows about 2.1 million clones, with about 93% occurring only once. Material for sequencing was naive CD8+ T cells from PBMCs. Every receptor here comes from a young man in good health. Some clones in this sample may be carry-over from other donors' samples. CDR3s include the opening cysteine and the closing phenylalanine or tryptophan. The D gene is left open where the match is weak. Part of the rows lack a size; the others show once, few, many or a class for expanded clones.

V gene	clone size	J gene	D gene	CDR3 protein	CDR3 DNA
TRBV5-1	NA	TRBJ1-4	TRBD1	CASSSRDSNEKLFF	TGCGCCAGCAGCTCCCGGGACAGTAATGAAAAACTGTTTTTT
TRBV27	NA	TRBJ1-2	NA	CASSISYPGHYGYTF	TGTGCCAGCAGTATCTCTTATCCAGGGCACTATGGCTACACCTTC
TRBV7-9	NA	TRBJ2-7	NA	CASSGDPGAITF	TGTGCCAGCAGTGGGGATCCGGGGGCGATTACCTTC
TRBV11-1	NA	TRBJ2-6	TRBD1	CASSPGQGRLGANVLTF	TGTGCCAGCAGCCCTGGACAGGGGCGTCTGGGGGCCAACGTCCTGACTTTC
TRBV5-6	NA	TRBJ2-1	NA	CASSFRGSYNEQFF	TGTGCCAGCAGCTTCCGAGGGTCCTACAATGAGCAGTTCTTC
TRBV15	NA	TRBJ2-4	TRBD2	CATSRERERGLQYF	TGTGCCACCAGCAGAGAGCGGGAGCGGGGCCTTCAGTACTTC
TRBV6-5	NA	TRBJ2-5	NA	CASSTRGLAETQYF	TGTGCCAGCAGTACCCGGGGGCTAGCAGAGACCCAGTACTTC
TRBV10-1	once	TRBJ2-7	NA	CATSRDEQYF	TGCGCCACCTCCAGGGACGAGCAGTACTTC
TRBV27	NA	TRBJ2-1	TRBD2	CASSRVGVAGVGNNEQFF	TGTGCCAGCAGCCGAGTAGGAGTAGCGGGAGTCGGGAACAATGAGCAGTTCTTC
TRBV13	once	TRBJ1-1	TRBD1	CASSLANGTGAEAFF	TGTGCCAGCAGCTTAGCCAACGGGACAGGGGCTGAAGCTTTCTTT
TRBV19	NA	TRBJ2-1	TRBD2	CAARTSGSNEQFF	TGTGCCGCTCGGACTAGCGGGAGTAATGAGCAGTTCTTC
TRBV28	NA	TRBJ1-1	NA	CASRSGEAFF	TGTGCCAGCAGGTCGGGAGAAGCTTTCTTT
TRBV2	NA	TRBJ2-7	TRBD2	CASSGSRGGSYEQYF	TGTGCCAGCAGTGGGTCTCGGGGCGGGAGTTACGAGCAGTACTTC
TRBV21-1	NA	TRBJ1-1	NA	CASSTYIGGPALNTEAFF	TGTGCCAGCAGCACGTACATCGGGGGCCCAGCTCTGAACACTGAAGCTTTCTTT
TRBV11-2	NA	TRBJ2-7	TRBD2	CASSLGSGSEQYF	TGTGCCAGCAGCTTAGGTAGCGGGAGCGAGCAGTACTTC
TRBV5-1	NA	TRBJ2-5	TRBD1	CASSLMGQQYETQYF	TGCGCCAGCAGCTTGATGGGACAGCAGTACGAGACCCAGTACTTC
TRBV4-3	NA	TRBJ1-4	TRBD1	CASSQKTGVGEKLFF	TGCGCCAGCAGCCAGAAGACAGGGGTGGGTGAAAAACTGTTTTTT